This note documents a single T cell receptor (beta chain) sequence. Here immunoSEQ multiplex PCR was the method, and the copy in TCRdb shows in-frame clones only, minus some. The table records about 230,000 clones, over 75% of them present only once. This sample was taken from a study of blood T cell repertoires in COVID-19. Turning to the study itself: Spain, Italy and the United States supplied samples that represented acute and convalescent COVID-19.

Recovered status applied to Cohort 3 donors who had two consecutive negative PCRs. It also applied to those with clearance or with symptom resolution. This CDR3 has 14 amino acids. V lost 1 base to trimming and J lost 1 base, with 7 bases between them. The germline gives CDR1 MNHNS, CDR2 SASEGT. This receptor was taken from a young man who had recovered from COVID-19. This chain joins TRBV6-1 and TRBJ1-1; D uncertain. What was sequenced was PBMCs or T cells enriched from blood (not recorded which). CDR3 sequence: CASSEGIRNTEAFF. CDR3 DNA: TGTGCCAGCAGTGAAGGTATTCGGAACACTGAAGCTTTCTTT.